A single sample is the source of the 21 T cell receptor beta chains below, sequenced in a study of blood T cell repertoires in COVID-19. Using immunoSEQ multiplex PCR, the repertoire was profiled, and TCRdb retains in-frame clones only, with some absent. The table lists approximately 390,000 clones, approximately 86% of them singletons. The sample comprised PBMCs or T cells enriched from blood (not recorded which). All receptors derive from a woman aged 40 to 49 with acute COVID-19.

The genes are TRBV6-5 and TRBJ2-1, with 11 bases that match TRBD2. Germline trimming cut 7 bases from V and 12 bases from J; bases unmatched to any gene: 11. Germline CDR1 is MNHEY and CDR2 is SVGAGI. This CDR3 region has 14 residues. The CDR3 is CASTNILAGETQFF. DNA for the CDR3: TGTGCCAGCACCAACATACTAGCGGGGGAAACGCAGTTCTTC.

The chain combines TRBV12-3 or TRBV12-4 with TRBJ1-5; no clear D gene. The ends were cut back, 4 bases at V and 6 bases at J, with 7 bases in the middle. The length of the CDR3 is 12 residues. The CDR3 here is CASSSSRQPQHF. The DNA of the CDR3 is TGTGCCAGCAGTTCCTCTCGTCAGCCCCAGCATTTT.

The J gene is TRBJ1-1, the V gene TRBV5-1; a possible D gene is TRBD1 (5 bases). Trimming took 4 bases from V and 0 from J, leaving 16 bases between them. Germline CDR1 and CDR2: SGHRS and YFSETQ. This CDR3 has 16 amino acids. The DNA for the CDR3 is TGCGCCAGCAGCCCCAGGGTGGGATTCATGAACACTGAAGCTTTCTTT. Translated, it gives CASSPRVGFMNTEAFF.

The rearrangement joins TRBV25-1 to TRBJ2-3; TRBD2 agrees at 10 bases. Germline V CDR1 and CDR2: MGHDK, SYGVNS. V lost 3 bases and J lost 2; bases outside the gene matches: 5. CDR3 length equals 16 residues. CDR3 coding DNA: TGTGCCAGCAGTGAGTTAGCGGGGGGAGCCACAGATACGCAGTATTTT. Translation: CASSELAGGATDTQYF.

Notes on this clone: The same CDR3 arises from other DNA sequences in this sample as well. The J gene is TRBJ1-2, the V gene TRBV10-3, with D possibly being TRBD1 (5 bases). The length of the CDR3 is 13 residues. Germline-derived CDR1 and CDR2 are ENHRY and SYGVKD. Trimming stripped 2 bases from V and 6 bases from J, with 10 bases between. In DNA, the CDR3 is TGTGCCATCAGTGAGGGGCAGGGTGATGGCTACACCTTC. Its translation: CAISEGQGDGYTF.

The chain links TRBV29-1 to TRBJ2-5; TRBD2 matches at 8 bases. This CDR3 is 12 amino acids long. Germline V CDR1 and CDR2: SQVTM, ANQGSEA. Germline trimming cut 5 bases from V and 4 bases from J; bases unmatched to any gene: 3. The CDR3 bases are TGCAGCGTTCGGGAGGGCCGAGAGACCCAGTACTTC. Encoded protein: CSVREGRETQYF.

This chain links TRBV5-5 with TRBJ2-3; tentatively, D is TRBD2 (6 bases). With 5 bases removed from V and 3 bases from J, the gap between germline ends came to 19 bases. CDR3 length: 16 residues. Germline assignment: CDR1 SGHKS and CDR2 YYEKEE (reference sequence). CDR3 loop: CASREVGGGETDTQYF. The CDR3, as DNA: TGTGCCAGCAGGGAGGTGGGAGGTGGGGAGACAGATACGCAGTATTTT.

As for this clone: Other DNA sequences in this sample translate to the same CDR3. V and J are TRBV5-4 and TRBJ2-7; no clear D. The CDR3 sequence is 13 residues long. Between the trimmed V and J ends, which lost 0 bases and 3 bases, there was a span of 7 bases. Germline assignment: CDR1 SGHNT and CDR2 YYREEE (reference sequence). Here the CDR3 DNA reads TGTGCCAGCAGCTTGGGACTGGGCTACGAGCAGTACTTC. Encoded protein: CASSLGLGYEQYF. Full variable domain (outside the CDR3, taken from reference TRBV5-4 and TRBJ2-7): ETGVTQSPTHLIKTRGQQVTLRCSSQSGHNTVSWYQQALGQGPQFIFQYYREEENGRGNFPPRFSGLQFPNYSSELNVNALELDDSALYLCASSLGLGYEQYFGPGTRLTVT.

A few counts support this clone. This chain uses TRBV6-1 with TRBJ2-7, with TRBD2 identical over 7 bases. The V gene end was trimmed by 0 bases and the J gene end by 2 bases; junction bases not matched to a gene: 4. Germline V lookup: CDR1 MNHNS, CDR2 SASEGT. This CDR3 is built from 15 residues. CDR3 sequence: CASSEAGGTTYEQYF. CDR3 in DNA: TGTGCCAGCAGTGAAGCGGGGGGGACTACCTACGAGCAGTACTTC.

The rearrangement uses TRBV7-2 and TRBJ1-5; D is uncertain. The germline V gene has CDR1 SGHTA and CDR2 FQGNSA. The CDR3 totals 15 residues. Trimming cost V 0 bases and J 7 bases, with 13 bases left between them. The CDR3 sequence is CASSLATRGRQPQHF. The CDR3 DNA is TGTGCCAGCAGCTTAGCAACACGGGGTCGACAGCCCCAGCATTTT. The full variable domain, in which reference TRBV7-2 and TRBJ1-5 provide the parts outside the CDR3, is GAGVSQSPSNKVTEKGKDVELRCDPISGHTALYWYRQSLGQGLEFLIYFQGNSAPDKSGLPSDRFSAERTGGSVSTLTIQRTQQEDSAVYLCASSLATRGRQPQHFGDGTRLSIL.

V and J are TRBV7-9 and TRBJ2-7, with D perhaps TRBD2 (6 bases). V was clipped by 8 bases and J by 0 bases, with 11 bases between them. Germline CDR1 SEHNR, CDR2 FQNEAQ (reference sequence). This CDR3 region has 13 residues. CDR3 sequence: CASSGVLSYEQYF. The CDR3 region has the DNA TGTGCCAGCTCGGGGGTACTCTCCTACGAGCAGTACTTC.

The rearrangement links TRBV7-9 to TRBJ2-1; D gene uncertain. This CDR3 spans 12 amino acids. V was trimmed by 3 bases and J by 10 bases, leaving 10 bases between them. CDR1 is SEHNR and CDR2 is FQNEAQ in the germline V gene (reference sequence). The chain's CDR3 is CASSFYSQEQFF. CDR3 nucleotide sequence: TGTGCCAGCAGCTTTTATTCTCAGGAGCAGTTCTTC.

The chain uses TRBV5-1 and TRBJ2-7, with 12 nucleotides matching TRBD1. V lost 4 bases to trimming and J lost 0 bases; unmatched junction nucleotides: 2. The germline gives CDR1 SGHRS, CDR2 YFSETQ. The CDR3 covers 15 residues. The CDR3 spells CASSRDRGHSYEQYF. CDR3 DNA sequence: TGCGCCAGCAGCCGGGACAGGGGGCACTCCTACGAGCAGTACTTC.

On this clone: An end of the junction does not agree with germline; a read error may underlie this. The CDR3 nucleotides read TGTGCCAGCAGCTTAGGAACTAGCGGGGAGAAGGACTTC. It translates to CASSLGTSGEKDF. This chain uses TRBV7-8 with TRBJ2-7, with 10 bases lining up with TRBD2. This CDR3 contains 13 residues. CDR1 SGHVS and CDR2 FQNEAQ come from the germline V gene.

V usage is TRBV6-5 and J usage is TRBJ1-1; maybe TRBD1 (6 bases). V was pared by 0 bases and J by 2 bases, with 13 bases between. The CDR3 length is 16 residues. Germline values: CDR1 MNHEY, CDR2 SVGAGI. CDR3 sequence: CASSYSSGGLNTEAFF. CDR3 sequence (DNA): TGTGCCAGCAGTTACTCGAGCGGGGGGCTTAACACTGAAGCTTTCTTT.

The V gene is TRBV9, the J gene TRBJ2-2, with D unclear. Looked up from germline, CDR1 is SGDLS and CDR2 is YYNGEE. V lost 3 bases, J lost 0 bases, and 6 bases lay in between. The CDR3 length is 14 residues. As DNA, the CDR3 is TGTGCCAGCAGCGGACACACGAACACCGGGGAGCTGTTTTTT. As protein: CASSGHTNTGELFF.

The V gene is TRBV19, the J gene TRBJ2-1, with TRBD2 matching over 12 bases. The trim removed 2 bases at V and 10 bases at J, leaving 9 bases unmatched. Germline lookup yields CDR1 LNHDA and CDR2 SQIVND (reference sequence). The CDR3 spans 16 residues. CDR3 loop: CASSISSSGGAQEQFF. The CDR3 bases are TGTGCCAGTAGTATAAGTTCTAGCGGGGGGGCCCAGGAGCAGTTCTTC. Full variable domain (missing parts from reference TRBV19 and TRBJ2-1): DGGITQSPKYLFRKEGQNVTLSCEQNLNHDAMYWYRQDPGQGLRLIYYSQIVNDFQKGDIAEGYSVSREKKESFPLTVTSAQKNPTAFYLCASSISSSGGAQEQFFGPGTRLTVL.

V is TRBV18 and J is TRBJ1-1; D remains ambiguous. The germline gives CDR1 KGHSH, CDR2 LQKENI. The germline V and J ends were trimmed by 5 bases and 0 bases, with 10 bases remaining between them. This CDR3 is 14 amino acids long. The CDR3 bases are TGTGCCAGCTCAGGAGGTCTCATGAACACTGAAGCTTTCTTT. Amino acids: CASSGGLMNTEAFF.

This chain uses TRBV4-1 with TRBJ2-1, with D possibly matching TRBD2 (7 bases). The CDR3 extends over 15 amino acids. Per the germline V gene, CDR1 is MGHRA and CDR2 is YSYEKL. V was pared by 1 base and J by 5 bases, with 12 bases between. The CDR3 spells CASSQGEGGDNEQFF. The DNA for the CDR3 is TGCGCCAGCAGCCAAGGAGAGGGGGGGGACAATGAGCAGTTCTTC.

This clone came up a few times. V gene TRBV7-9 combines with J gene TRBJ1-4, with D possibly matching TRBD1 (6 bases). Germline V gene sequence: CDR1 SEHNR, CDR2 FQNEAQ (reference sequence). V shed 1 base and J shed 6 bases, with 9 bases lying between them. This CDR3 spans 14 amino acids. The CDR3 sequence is CASSLGQADEKLFF. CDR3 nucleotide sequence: TGTGCCAGCAGCTTAGGACAGGCGGATGAAAAACTGTTTTTT. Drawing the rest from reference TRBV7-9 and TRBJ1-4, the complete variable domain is DTGVSQNPRHKITKRGQNVTFRCDPISEHNRLYWYRQTLGQGPEFLTYFQNEAQLEKSRLLSDRFSAERPKGSFSTLEIQRTEQGDSAMYLCASSLGQADEKLFFGSGTQLSVL.

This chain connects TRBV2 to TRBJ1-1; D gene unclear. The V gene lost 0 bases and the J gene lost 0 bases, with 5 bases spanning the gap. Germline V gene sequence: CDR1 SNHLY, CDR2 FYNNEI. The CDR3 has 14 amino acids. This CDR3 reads CASSEAGLNTEAFF. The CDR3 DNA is TGTGCCAGCAGTGAAGCCGGTCTGAACACTGAAGCTTTCTTT.